The 30 T cell receptor beta chains listed next were all sequenced from one sample in a study of OX40 agonist ivuxolimab in advanced cancers. Clones were read by immunoSEQ multiplex PCR, and TCRdb kept only the in-frame ones, dropping some. The data hold tens of thousands of clones, with roughly 79% observed a single time. Specimen: CD4+ or CD8+ T cells sorted from blood, collected in a trial of the OX40 agonist ivuxolimab. The receptor source for this set is an adult with an advanced solid tumor such as melanoma, head and neck, liver or kidney cancer.

As DNA, the CDR3 is TGTGCCAGCAGCCAGGGCAATCAGCCCCAGCATTTT. It encodes CASSQGNQPQHF. The chain links TRBV11-2 to TRBJ1-5; D is unresolved. With 5 bases removed from V and 2 bases from J, the gap between germline ends came to 4 bases. Germline V gene lookup returns CDR1 SGHAT and CDR2 FQNNGV. The CDR3 contains 12 residues.

The V call is TRBV7-8, the J call TRBJ2-3; 12 bases match TRBD2. The V segment lost 5 bases and the J segment 2 bases; nucleotides outside the gene matches: 8. This CDR3 has 17 residues. Germline assignment: CDR1 SGHVS and CDR2 FQNEAQ. As DNA, the CDR3 is TGTGCCAGCAGCCCCGCTAGCGGGAGGGTCGTCACAGATACGCAGTATTTT. Its translation is CASSPASGRVVTDTQYF.

The J gene is TRBJ1-1, the V gene TRBV4-3; possible D gene TRBD1, 5 bases. The length of the CDR3 is 16 residues. V was cut by 0 bases and J by 5 bases, with 16 bases left in between. Germline V lookup: CDR1 LGHNA, CDR2 YSLEER. The CDR3 is CASSQDRRGSRTEAFF. The CDR3 bases are TGCGCCAGCAGCCAAGATAGAAGGGGTTCGAGGACTGAAGCTTTCTTT.

The chain joins TRBV28 to TRBJ2-1; no definite D call. The CDR3 covers 12 residues. V shed 4 bases and J shed 10 bases, with 11 bases lying between them. CDR1 is MDHEN, CDR2 SYDVKM, per germline. CDR3 amino acids: CASSSETPEQFF. The CDR3 DNA reads TGTGCCAGCAGTTCGGAAACCCCGGAGCAGTTCTTC.

The V gene is TRBV4-3, the J gene TRBJ2-6, with TRBD2 as a possible D gene (5 bases). V was clipped by 0 bases and J by 1 base, with 10 bases between them. The CDR3 is 17 residues long. Germline V CDR1 and CDR2: LGHNA, YSLEER. The CDR3 DNA reads as TGCGCCAGCAGCCAAGAGAGGGTGGTTTCTGGGGCCAACGTCCTGACTTTC. Amino acids: CASSQERVVSGANVLTF.

The CDR3 loop is CASSPGGGNNEQFF. CDR3 in DNA: TGTGCCAGCAGTCCAGGGGGGGGTAACAATGAGCAGTTCTTC. The chain has TRBV27 and TRBJ2-1; D possibly uses TRBD1 or TRBD2 (7 bases each). Germline V gives CDR1 MNHEY, CDR2 SMNVEV (reference sequence). V was trimmed by 5 bases and J by 5 bases, leaving 13 bases between them. CDR3 length equals 14 residues.

The chain recombines TRBV28 with TRBJ2-3; weak D call: TRBD2 (6 bases). The V gene lost 0 bases and the J gene lost 0 bases, with 10 bases spanning the gap. The CDR3 extends over 16 amino acids. Germline V gene data show CDR1 as MDHEN and CDR2 as SYDVKM. The CDR3 is CASSLWGSGSTDTQYF. CDR3 bases: TGTGCCAGCAGTTTATGGGGTAGCGGAAGCACAGATACGCAGTATTTT. Combining the CDR3 with reference TRBV28 and TRBJ2-3 gives the whole variable domain DVKVTQSSRYLVKRTGEKVFLECVQDMDHENMFWYRQDPGLGLRLIYFSYDVKMKEKGDIPEGYSVSREKKERFSLILESASTNQTSMYLCASSLWGSGSTDTQYFGPGTRLTVL.

This chain connects TRBV6-1 to TRBJ2-7; TRBD2 aligns across 7 bases. This CDR3 is 14 amino acids long. V was clipped by 2 bases and J by 5 bases; unmatched bases: 6. The germline CDR1 and CDR2 sequences are MNHNS and SASEGT. CDR3 region: CASSENQGGNEQYF. The CDR3 DNA follows: TGTGCCAGCAGTGAAAACCAGGGAGGGAACGAGCAGTACTTC.

The V and J genes are TRBV7-9 and TRBJ1-5; TRBD1 agrees at 7 bases. This CDR3 is 15 amino acids long. Germline CDR1 reads SEHNR; CDR2 reads FQNEAQ (reference sequence). The junction had 5 bases not matched to a gene; V was cut back by 5 bases and J by 1 base. For the CDR3, the DNA is TGTGCCAGCAGCCAGGGGGGGACGAGCAATCAGCCCCAGCATTTT. Protein sequence: CASSQGGTSNQPQHF. Full variable domain (outside the CDR3, taken from reference TRBV7-9 and TRBJ1-5): DTGVSQNPRHKITKRGQNVTFRCDPISEHNRLYWYRQTLGQGPEFLTYFQNEAQLEKSRLLSDRFSAERPKGSFSTLEIQRTEQGDSAMYLCASSQGGTSNQPQHFGDGTRLSIL.

This rearrangement joins TRBV27 to TRBJ2-2; TRBD1 matches 7 bases. The V gene's germline CDR1 is MNHEY and CDR2 SMNVEV (reference sequence). CDR3 length equals 15 residues. Trimming at V came to 4 bases and at J to 5 bases, leaving 7 bases not matched to a gene. The CDR3 bases are TGTGCCAGCAGTTCGATCGTGACAGGGACCGGGGAGCTGTTTTTT. This codes for CASSSIVTGTGELFF.

The gene calls are TRBV19 and TRBJ1-1, with 7 bases identical to TRBD1. The CDR3 spans 15 residues. Germline V gene data show CDR1 as LNHDA and CDR2 as SQIVND (reference sequence). After removal of 7 bases from V and 1 base from J, the junction contained 9 bases not matched to a gene. CDR3 coding DNA: TGTGCCAGTAACCATCAGACAGGGAGGAACACTGAAGCTTTCTTT. Protein product: CASNHQTGRNTEAFF.

V and J are TRBV5-4 and TRBJ1-1, with 7 positions matching TRBD1. The CDR3 contains 13 residues. Germline-derived CDR1 and CDR2 are SGHNT and YYREEE (reference sequence). Trimming at V came to 2 bases and at J to 3 bases, leaving 1 base not matched to a gene. The CDR3 region is CASSFTGDTEAFF. CDR3 nucleotides: TGTGCCAGCAGCTTCACAGGGGACACTGAAGCTTTCTTT.

The chain uses TRBV28 and TRBJ2-3; D is unclear. Trimming removed 7 bases at V and 0 bases at J, with 11 bases between. This CDR3 has 14 amino acids. Germline values: CDR1 MDHEN, CDR2 SYDVKM. The CDR3 nucleotides read TGTGCCAGCAAGTGGGCACCTAGCACAGATACGCAGTATTTT. Translating gives CASKWAPSTDTQYF. The variable domain in full, with the rest retrieved from reference TRBV28 and TRBJ2-3, is DVKVTQSSRYLVKRTGEKVFLECVQDMDHENMFWYRQDPGLGLRLIYFSYDVKMKEKGDIPEGYSVSREKKERFSLILESASTNQTSMYLCASKWAPSTDTQYFGPGTRLTVL.

The sample holds one count of this clone. Different DNA sequences within this sample yield the same CDR3. J is TRBJ1-1 and V is TRBV9; no reliable D call. Per germline, CDR1 SGDLS and CDR2 YYNGEE. The CDR3 has 12 amino acids. Between the trimmed V and J ends, which lost 4 bases and 1 base, there was a span of 5 bases. Here the CDR3 DNA reads TGTGCCAGCAGCCCGGCGAACACTGAAGCTTTCTTT. Its translation: CASSPANTEAFF.

The chain uses TRBV19 and TRBJ1-1; D might be TRBD1 (5 bases). CDR3 length: 17 amino acids. Germline V CDR1 and CDR2: LNHDA, SQIVND (reference sequence). V shed 7 bases and J shed 1 base, with 22 bases lying between them. CDR3 in DNA: TGTGCCAGTAACCCCCAGAGGGGTGAGGCCTCGAACACTGAAGCTTTCTTT. Its protein is CASNPQRGEASNTEAFF.

The rearrangement links TRBV7-9 to TRBJ1-1; TRBD1 is a possible D gene (6 bases). This CDR3 spans 15 amino acids. Per the germline V gene, CDR1 is SEHNR and CDR2 is FQNEAQ (reference sequence). V lost 1 base to trimming and J lost 13 bases, with 22 bases between them. The CDR3 DNA reads as TGTGCCAGCAGCTTAGAGGGGGGCAAAACCCCGTTAAGTTTCTTT. This gives the protein CASSLEGGKTPLSFF.

The CDR3 reads CATSPGGSTDTQYF. Written as DNA, the CDR3 is TGTGCCACCAGTCCTGGTGGCAGCACAGATACGCAGTATTTT. The chain carries TRBV15 and TRBJ2-3; D not certain. The CDR3 covers 14 residues. Germline V gene lookup returns CDR1 LNHNV and CDR2 YYDKDF (reference sequence). Trimming left V 6 bases short and J 0 bases short, with 10 bases between.

The rearrangement joins TRBV9 to TRBJ1-3; possible D gene TRBD1, 6 bases. The CDR3 sequence is 15 residues long. The germline V and J ends were trimmed by 1 base and 0 bases, with 8 bases remaining between them. CDR1 is SGDLS, CDR2 YYNGEE, per germline. CDR3 nucleotides: TGTGCCAGCAGCGTACAGGGGCACTCTGGAAACACCATATATTTT. The encoded protein is CASSVQGHSGNTIYF.

J is TRBJ1-4 and V is TRBV18, with D maybe TRBD1 (5 bases). The CDR3 loop spans 14 amino acids. Germline CDR1 reads KGHSH; CDR2 reads LQKENI. Trimming removed 3 bases from V and 3 bases from J, with 8 bases in between. Here the CDR3 DNA reads TGTGCCAGCTCACCCTCGGGGCCTAATGAAAAACTGTTTTTT. Translating gives CASSPSGPNEKLFF.

This clone has more than one count but fewer than ten. This chain links TRBV11-3 with TRBJ1-1; D gene unclear. V lost 2 bases to trimming and J lost 6 bases, with 7 bases between them. CDR3 size: 12 residues. Germline CDR1 is SGHNT and CDR2 is YENEEA. The CDR3 is CASSLPGAEAFF. The CDR3 nucleotides read TGTGCCAGCAGCTTACCCGGGGCTGAAGCTTTCTTT.

This chain joins TRBV9 and TRBJ1-2; D is possibly TRBD1 (5 bases). Trimming shortened V by 4 bases and J by 0 bases, and 16 bases separated the two germline ends. Germline V gene lookup returns CDR1 SGDLS and CDR2 YYNGEE. This CDR3 region has 16 residues. DNA of the CDR3: TGTGCCAGCAGCTCCTCGAGGGGCCTGACTAACTATGGCTACACCTTC. Protein sequence: CASSSSRGLTNYGYTF.

The V and J genes are TRBV28 and TRBJ2-4, with a possible D match to TRBD2 (6 bases). Germline V lookup: CDR1 MDHEN, CDR2 SYDVKM. V was trimmed by 6 bases and J by 0 bases, leaving 15 bases between them. CDR3 size: 16 residues. CDR3 DNA: TGTGCCAGCAGACCCGGGACTCTCATAGCCAAAAACATTCAGTACTTC. Translating gives CASRPGTLIAKNIQYF.

This chain connects TRBV7-2 to TRBJ2-1; no clear D. Germline values: CDR1 SGHTA, CDR2 FQGNSA. The V gene lost 1 base and the J gene lost 2 bases, with 6 bases spanning the gap. The CDR3 contains 14 residues. Here the CDR3 reads CASSLEATYNEQFF. The CDR3 nucleotides read TGTGCCAGCAGCTTAGAAGCGACCTACAATGAGCAGTTCTTC.

This clone was found once. The chain uses TRBV4-2 and TRBJ1-1; D is ambiguous. CDR3 length: 14 residues. The germline gives CDR1 LGHNA, CDR2 YNFKEQ. V was shortened by 4 bases and J by 6 bases, with 15 bases between the two germline ends. Here the CDR3 reads CASSPEAGSPEAFF. The CDR3 DNA reads TGTGCCAGCAGCCCAGAGGCCGGGAGTCCTGAAGCTTTCTTT.

The rearrangement joins TRBV27 to TRBJ2-5; 11 nucleotides align to TRBD2. The CDR3 covers 16 residues. Germline loops: CDR1 MNHEY, CDR2 SMNVEV (reference sequence). J was trimmed by 2 bases and V by 2 bases; bases with no gene match: 4. The CDR3 region has the DNA TGTGCCAGCAGTTTACTAGCGGGAGGACCTCAAGAGACCCAGTACTTC. Translated: CASSLLAGGPQETQYF.

This clone came up a few times. V is TRBV6-1 and J is TRBJ2-7; 9 nucleotides match TRBD2. The V and J ends lost 6 bases and 4 bases, in that order; junction bases with no gene match: 7. The CDR3 length is 14 residues. Germline CDR1 and CDR2: MNHNS and SASEGT. CDR3 sequence reads: CASRDLAGRYEQYF. CDR3 DNA sequence: TGTGCCAGCAGGGATCTAGCGGGGAGGTACGAGCAGTACTTC.

In its sample, this clone was seen a few times. The genes are TRBV10-2 and TRBJ2-7, with D tentatively TRBD1 (6 bases). Germline assignment: CDR1 WSHSY and CDR2 SAAADI. This CDR3 is built from 11 residues. The ends were cut back, 8 bases at V and 9 bases at J, with 14 bases in the middle. The CDR3 is CASFYRDTQYF. CDR3 DNA: TGCGCCAGCTTTTACCGGGACACGCAGTACTTC.

This chain links TRBV5-1 with TRBJ1-1; no clear D gene. Deletions cut 3 bases from V and 4 bases from J, with 10 bases between. Germline V CDR1 and CDR2: SGHRS, YFSETQ. This CDR3 comprises 13 residues. CDR3 nucleotide sequence: TGCGCCAGCAGCTGGTTCGCTGGCACTGAAGCTTTCTTT. This sequence encodes CASSWFAGTEAFF.

This chain uses TRBV6-6 with TRBJ2-3; 8 bases map to TRBD2. CDR3 length equals 13 residues. CDR1 is MNHNY and CDR2 is SVGAGI in the germline V gene (reference sequence). V lost 7 bases, J lost 3 bases, and 3 bases stayed unmatched. Here the CDR3 DNA reads TGTGCCAGCACGCAGCGGGGGACAGATACGCAGTATTTT. Its protein product is CASTQRGTDTQYF.

The J gene is TRBJ2-7, the V gene TRBV6-5; TRBD1 matches 9 bases. J was trimmed by 5 bases and V by 2 bases; bases with no gene match: 4. Germline values: CDR1 MNHEY, CDR2 SVGAGI. This CDR3 is 14 amino acids long. CDR3 amino acids: CASSYVQGADEQYF. In DNA form, the CDR3 reads TGTGCCAGCAGTTACGTACAGGGGGCCGACGAGCAGTACTTC.